Following are 20 T cell receptor beta chains from one sample sequenced in a study of T-cell memory formation after mild COVID-19. A single record per CDR3 protein comes from TCRdb applying MiXCR to the 5' RACE reads. The table shows 55,000 to 70,000 distinct CDR3 sequences, with 25% to 35% occurring only once. Specimen: PBMCs or a T cell subset sorted from them (not recorded which). The receptors were gathered from a man between 18 and 29 years old who had mild COVID-19 (a few samples of this study predate the infection). Cell type and time point are not known.

The chain employs TRBV12-5 and TRBJ2-2; D unresolved. The CDR3 runs 12 residues. Germline CDR1 is LGHNT and CDR2 is FRNRAP. The V end lost 7 bases, the J end lost 5 bases, and 8 bases lay between the germline ends. Written as DNA, the CDR3 is TGTGCTAGTGCCCCCGGGACCGGGGAGCTGTTTTTT. Translation: CASAPGTGELFF.

Only a few counts were recorded for this clonotype. J is TRBJ1-5 and V is TRBV20-1; D unclear. V lost 0 bases to trimming and J lost 6 bases, with 15 bases between them. The CDR3 covers 15 residues. CDR1 is DFQATT and CDR2 is SNEGSKA in the germline V gene (reference sequence). The CDR3 region is CSARDRRRLSQPQHF. The CDR3 DNA is TGCAGTGCTAGAGATCGGAGGAGGTTGAGTCAGCCCCAGCATTTT.

The rearrangement links TRBV5-1 to TRBJ1-1; D may be TRBD1 (5 bases). Germline V gene lookup returns CDR1 SGHRS and CDR2 YFSETQ. This CDR3 has 16 amino acids. V lost 1 base and J lost 0, with 13 bases in between. As DNA, the CDR3 is TGCGCCAGCAGCTTGACCCGGGGCCTCATGAACACTGAAGCTTTCTTT. This gives the protein CASSLTRGLMNTEAFF.

Written as DNA, the CDR3 is TGCGCCAGCAGCAGCCAACGGACGCCCGCCCCAGATACGCAGTATTTT. Its protein product is CASSSQRTPAPDTQYF. The rearrangement joins TRBV5-1 to TRBJ2-3, with D hard to call. V lost 4 bases and J lost 4, with 19 bases in between. The CDR3 totals 16 residues. Per germline, CDR1 SGHRS and CDR2 YFSETQ.

The chain employs TRBV25-1 and TRBJ2-7, with a weak D call TRBD2 (6 bases). Germline V gives CDR1 MGHDK, CDR2 SYGVNS. Trimming pared 4 bases from V and 5 bases from J, leaving 15 bases between. The CDR3 extends over 14 amino acids. The chain's CDR3 is CASSGWDLGDEQYV. The CDR3 DNA follows: TGTGCCAGCAGTGGTTGGGACTTGGGCGACGAGCAGTACGTC.

The CDR3: CSAQVTPGTQYF. The CDR3 DNA is TGCAGCGCCCAAGTGACCCCGGGGACCCAGTACTTC. V usage is TRBV29-1 and J usage is TRBJ2-5, with D unresolved. This CDR3 spans 12 amino acids. Trimming left V 7 bases short and J 7 bases short, with 16 bases between. Germline assignment: CDR1 SQVTM and CDR2 ANQGSEA.

The chain links TRBV6-6 to TRBJ2-1; 7 nucleotides line up with TRBD2. The CDR3 spans 17 residues. J was trimmed by 6 bases and V by 0 bases; bases with no gene match: 11. CDR1 and CDR2 (germline): MNHNY, SVGAGI (reference sequence). In DNA, the CDR3 is TGTGCCAGCAGTTACTCAAGGGCCAGAGCGGGATCCAATGAGCAGTTCTTC. Amino acid sequence: CASSYSRARAGSNEQFF.

This chain links TRBV20-1 with TRBJ1-1; 10 bases align to TRBD1. CDR1 and CDR2 (germline): DFQATT, SNEGSKA (reference sequence). The CDR3 consists of 14 residues. With 5 bases clipped from V and 3 bases from J, the junction kept 6 bases outside the gene matches. CDR3 amino acids: CSADRTGGHTEAFF. The CDR3 DNA reads TGCAGTGCTGACCGGACAGGGGGGCACACTGAAGCTTTCTTT.

This clonotype came up many times. J is TRBJ2-3 and V is TRBV20-1; 7 bases are shared with TRBD2. J gave up 3 bases and V 6 bases, and 6 bases lay outside the gene matches. Germline CDR1 DFQATT, CDR2 SNEGSKA (reference sequence). This CDR3 region has 13 residues. The CDR3 DNA reads as TGCAGTGCCGAGCGGGGAGCTACAGATACGCAGTATTTT. Residues: CSAERGATDTQYF.

The chain employs TRBV30 and TRBJ1-1; no definite D call. Per germline, CDR1 GTSNPN and CDR2 SVGIG (reference sequence). V was cut by 0 bases and J by 3 bases, with 20 bases left in between. CDR3 length: 17 amino acids. The CDR3 spells CAWSVSAQVRVDTEAFF. The CDR3 region has the DNA TGTGCCTGGAGTGTATCGGCCCAGGTACGAGTTGACACTGAAGCTTTCTTT.

A single count supports this clonotype. The gene calls are TRBV27 and TRBJ2-2; TRBD2 matches at 7 bases. Germline assignment: CDR1 MNHEY and CDR2 SMNVEV (reference sequence). V shed 7 bases, J shed 3 bases, and the junction held 5 bases outside the gene matches. This CDR3 has 14 amino acids. In nucleotides, the CDR3 is TGTGCCAGCACTAGCGGTAAACACACCGGGGAGCTGTTTTTT. Translated, it gives CASTSGKHTGELFF.

In this sample, this clonotype turned up once. The chain is built from TRBV5-6 and TRBJ2-5; 9 nucleotides agree with TRBD2. The CDR3 has 16 residues. Germline V gives CDR1 SGHDT, CDR2 YYEEEE. The ends lost 3 bases at V and 2 bases at J; junction bases unmatched: 8. CDR3 nucleotides: TGTGCCAGCAGCTCCTATAGCGGGGGACTACAAGAGACCCAGTACTTC. Translation gives CASSSYSGGLQETQYF.

The chain is built from TRBV10-3 and TRBJ2-7; the D gene is possibly TRBD1 (6 bases). The CDR3 sequence is 11 residues long. Germline V CDR1 and CDR2: ENHRY, SYGVKD. Trimming cost V 10 bases and J 4 bases, with 11 bases left between them. Written as DNA, the CDR3 is TGTGCCACGGACAGAGATTACGAGCAGTACTTC. Its protein product is CATDRDYEQYF.

This clonotype has only a few counts. The chain combines TRBV4-1 with TRBJ2-3; TRBD2 agrees at 10 bases. Germline values: CDR1 MGHRA, CDR2 YSYEKL. Trimming took 3 bases from V and 3 from J; bases not matched to a gene: 18. This CDR3 has 20 amino acids. CDR3 region: CASSQPFIGESGGDTDTQYF. The CDR3 DNA is TGCGCCAGCAGCCAGCCCTTTATTGGTGAGAGCGGGGGGGATACAGATACGCAGTATTTT.

In its sample, this clonotype was seen many times. The chain has TRBV6-2 or TRBV6-3 and TRBJ2-7; 7 bases line up with TRBD1. J lost 0 bases, V lost 2 bases, and 13 bases had no gene match. The length of the CDR3 is 18 residues. From germline, CDR1 is MNHEY and CDR2 SVGEGT. The CDR3 region is CASSYDRDTTLLSYEQYF. The CDR3 DNA follows: TGTGCCAGCAGTTACGACAGGGACACCACCCTTCTCTCCTACGAGCAGTACTTC.

This clonotype qualifies as medium-sized. This rearrangement joins TRBV4-3 to TRBJ2-3; tentative D call: TRBD1 (6 bases). Germline CDR1 and CDR2: LGHNA and YSLEER. The CDR3 spans 17 residues. V was cut by 0 bases and J by 0 bases, with 13 bases left in between. This chain's CDR3 is CASSQDWSTGSTDTQYF. The CDR3 DNA reads as TGCGCCAGCAGCCAAGATTGGTCGACAGGCAGCACAGATACGCAGTATTTT.

This clonotype has a handful of counts. V and J are TRBV20-1 and TRBJ2-7; TRBD1 is a possible D gene (6 bases). This CDR3 region has 12 residues. Germline V gene sequence: CDR1 DFQATT, CDR2 SNEGSKA (reference sequence). V dropped 7 bases and J dropped 6 bases, with 16 bases sitting between them. The DNA for the CDR3 is TGCAGTGGCAGACGCAGGGGTGGCGAGCAGTACGTC. It codes for CSGRRRGGEQYV.

This sequence joins TRBV4-3 and TRBJ2-1; D tentatively reads TRBD1 or TRBD2 (5 bases each). This CDR3 spans 17 amino acids. V gave up 1 base and J gave up 6 bases, with 19 bases separating them. The germline gives CDR1 LGHNA, CDR2 YSLEER. CDR3 sequence (DNA): TGCGCCAGCAGCCAAGTCCTAGGGGCAGGGACCGTCAATGAGCAGTTCTTC. It codes for CASSQVLGAGTVNEQFF.

This clonotype was seen more than once but under ten times. This chain joins TRBV4-1 and TRBJ1-1; D unresolved. This CDR3 is 13 amino acids long. Germline values: CDR1 MGHRA, CDR2 YSYEKL. V lost 4 bases to trimming and J lost 7 bases, with 13 bases between them. This CDR3 is CASSPVDGSEAFF. The CDR3 coding sequence is TGCGCCAGCAGCCCTGTGGACGGGAGTGAAGCTTTCTTT.

The V and J genes are TRBV4-1 and TRBJ2-5; 7 bases align to TRBD1. Per the germline V gene, CDR1 is MGHRA and CDR2 is YSYEKL. J was trimmed by 5 bases and V by 0 bases; bases with no gene match: 6. The CDR3 consists of 15 residues. DNA for the CDR3: TGCGCCAGCAGCCAAGAAAGGGGGCGCGGGGAGACCCAGTACTTC. Protein sequence: CASSQERGRGETQYF.